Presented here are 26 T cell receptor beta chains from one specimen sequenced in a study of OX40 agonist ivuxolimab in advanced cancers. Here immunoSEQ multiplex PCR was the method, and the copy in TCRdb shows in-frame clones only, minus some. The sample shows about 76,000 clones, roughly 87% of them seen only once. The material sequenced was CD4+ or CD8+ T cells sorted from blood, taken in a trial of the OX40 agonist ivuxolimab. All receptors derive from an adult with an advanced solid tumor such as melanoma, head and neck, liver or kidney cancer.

In DNA form, the CDR3 reads TGTGCCAGTAGTTCCCGGACTCCCTACGAGCAGTACTTC. Its protein is CASSSRTPYEQYF. J is TRBJ2-7 and V is TRBV19, with D possibly being TRBD2 (5 bases). V lost 5 bases to trimming and J lost 2 bases, with 10 bases between them. The germline CDR1 and CDR2 sequences are LNHDA and SQIVND (reference sequence). The CDR3 runs 13 residues.

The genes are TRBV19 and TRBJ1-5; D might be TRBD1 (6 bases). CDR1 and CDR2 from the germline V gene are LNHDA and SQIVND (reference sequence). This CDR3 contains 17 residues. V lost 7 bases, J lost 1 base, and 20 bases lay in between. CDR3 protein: CASNGRGSWGSNQPQHF. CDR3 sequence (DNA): TGTGCCAGTAACGGCAGGGGATCATGGGGGAGCAATCAGCCCCAGCATTTT.

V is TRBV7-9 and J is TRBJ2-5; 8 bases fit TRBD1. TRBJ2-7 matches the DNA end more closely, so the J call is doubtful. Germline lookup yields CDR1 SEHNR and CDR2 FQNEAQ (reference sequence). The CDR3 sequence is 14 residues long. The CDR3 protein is CASSSGGRSYEQYF. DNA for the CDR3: TGTGCCAGCAGCTCAGGGGGCCGATCCTACGAGCAGTACTTC.

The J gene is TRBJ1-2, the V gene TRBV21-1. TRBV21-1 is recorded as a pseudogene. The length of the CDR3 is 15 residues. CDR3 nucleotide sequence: TGTGCCAGCAGCGCCGGAGGTTCTTTTAGGTCTGGCTACACCTTC. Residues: CASSAGGSFRSGYTF.

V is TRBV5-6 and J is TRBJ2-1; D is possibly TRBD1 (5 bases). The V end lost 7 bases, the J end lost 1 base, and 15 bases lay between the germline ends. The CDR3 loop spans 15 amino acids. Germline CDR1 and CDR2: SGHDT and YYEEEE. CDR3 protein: CASQGRDRSYNEQFF. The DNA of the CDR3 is TGTGCCAGCCAAGGCAGGGATCGATCCTACAATGAGCAGTTCTTC.

This CDR3 is CASSYSSGAGNTIYF. CDR3 sequence (DNA): TGTGCCAGCAGTTACTCCTCAGGGGCTGGAAACACCATATATTTT. The chain combines TRBV6-6 with TRBJ1-3, with a possible D match to TRBD1 (6 bases). This CDR3 is 15 amino acids long. In germline, CDR1 is MNHNY, CDR2 SVGAGI (reference sequence). V was trimmed by 0 bases and J by 2 bases, leaving 8 bases between them.

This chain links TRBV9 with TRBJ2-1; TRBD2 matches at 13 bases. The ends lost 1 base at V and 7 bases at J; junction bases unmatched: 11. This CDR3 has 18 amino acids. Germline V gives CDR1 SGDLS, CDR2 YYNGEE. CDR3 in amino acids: CASSVTYWTSGRLNEQFF. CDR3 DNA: TGTGCCAGCAGCGTAACATATTGGACTAGCGGGAGATTAAATGAGCAGTTCTTC.

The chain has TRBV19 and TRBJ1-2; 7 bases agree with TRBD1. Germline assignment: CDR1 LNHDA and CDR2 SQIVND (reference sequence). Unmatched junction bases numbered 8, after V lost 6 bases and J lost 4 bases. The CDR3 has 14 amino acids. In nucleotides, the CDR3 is TGTGCCAGTAGGCCCCCGGACAGGTCCTATGGCTACACCTTC. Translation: CASRPPDRSYGYTF.

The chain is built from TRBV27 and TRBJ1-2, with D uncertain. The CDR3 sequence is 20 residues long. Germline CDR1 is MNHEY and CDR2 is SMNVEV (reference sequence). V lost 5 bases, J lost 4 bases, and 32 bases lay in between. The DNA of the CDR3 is TGTGCCAGCAGTACCCTCCGCCGGCCAGTGAGTCGTGTGCTTGGCTATGGCTACACCTTC. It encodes CASSTLRRPVSRVLGYGYTF.

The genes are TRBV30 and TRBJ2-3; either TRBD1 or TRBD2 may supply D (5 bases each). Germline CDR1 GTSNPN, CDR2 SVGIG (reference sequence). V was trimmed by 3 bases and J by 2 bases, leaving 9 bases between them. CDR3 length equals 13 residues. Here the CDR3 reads CAWSRGTTDTQYF. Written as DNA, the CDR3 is TGTGCCTGGAGCCGAGGGACCACAGATACGCAGTATTTT.

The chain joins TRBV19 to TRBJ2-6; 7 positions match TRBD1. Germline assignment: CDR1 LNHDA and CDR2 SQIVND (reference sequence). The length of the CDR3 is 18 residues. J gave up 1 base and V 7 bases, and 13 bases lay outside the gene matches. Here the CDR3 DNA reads TGTGCCAGTACCCCCGGGGTAGGGGGCGCGTCTGGGGCCAACGTCCTGACTTTC. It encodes CASTPGVGGASGANVLTF.

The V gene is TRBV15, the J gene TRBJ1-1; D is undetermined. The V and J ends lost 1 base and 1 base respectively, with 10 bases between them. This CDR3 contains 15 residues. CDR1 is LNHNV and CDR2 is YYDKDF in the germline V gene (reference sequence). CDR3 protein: CATSRGGGSNTEAFF. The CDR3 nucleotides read TGTGCCACCAGCAGAGGGGGAGGGTCGAACACTGAAGCTTTCTTT.

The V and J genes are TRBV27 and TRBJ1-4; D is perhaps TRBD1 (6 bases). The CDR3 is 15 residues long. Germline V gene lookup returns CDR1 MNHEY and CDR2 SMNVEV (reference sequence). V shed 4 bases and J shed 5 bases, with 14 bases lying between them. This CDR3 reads CASSSMGAGNEKLFF. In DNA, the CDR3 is TGTGCCAGCAGTTCCATGGGGGCGGGCAATGAAAAACTGTTTTTT.

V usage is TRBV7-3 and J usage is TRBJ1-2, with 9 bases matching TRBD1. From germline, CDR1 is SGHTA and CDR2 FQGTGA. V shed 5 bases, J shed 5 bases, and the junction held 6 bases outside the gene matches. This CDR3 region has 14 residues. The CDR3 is CASSPTGGAYGYTF. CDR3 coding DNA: TGTGCCAGCAGCCCAACAGGGGGCGCTTATGGCTACACCTTC. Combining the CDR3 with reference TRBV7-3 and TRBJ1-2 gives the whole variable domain GAGVSQTPSNKVTEKGKYVELRCDPISGHTALYWYRQSLGQGPEFLIYFQGTGAADDSGLPNDRFFAVRPEGSVSTLKIQRTERGDSAVYLCASSPTGGAYGYTFGSGTRLTVV.

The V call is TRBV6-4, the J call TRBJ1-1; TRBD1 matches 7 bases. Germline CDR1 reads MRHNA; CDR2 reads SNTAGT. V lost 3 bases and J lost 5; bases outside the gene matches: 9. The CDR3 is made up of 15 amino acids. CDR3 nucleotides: TGTGCCAGCAGTGAGGTCGCAGGGGGACGAACTGAAGCTTTCTTT. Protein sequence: CASSEVAGGRTEAFF.

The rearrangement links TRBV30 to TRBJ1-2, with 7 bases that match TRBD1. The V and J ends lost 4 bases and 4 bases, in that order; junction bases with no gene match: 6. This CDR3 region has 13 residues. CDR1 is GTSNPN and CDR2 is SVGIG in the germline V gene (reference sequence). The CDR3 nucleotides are TGTGCCTGGAATTGGGGGGACAGCTATGGCTACACCTTC. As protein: CAWNWGDSYGYTF.

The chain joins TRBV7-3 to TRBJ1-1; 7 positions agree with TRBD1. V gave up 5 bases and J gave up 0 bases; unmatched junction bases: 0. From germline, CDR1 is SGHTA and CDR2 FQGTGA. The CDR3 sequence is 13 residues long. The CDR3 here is CASSDRVNTEAFF. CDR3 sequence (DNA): TGTGCCAGCAGCGACAGGGTGAACACTGAAGCTTTCTTT.

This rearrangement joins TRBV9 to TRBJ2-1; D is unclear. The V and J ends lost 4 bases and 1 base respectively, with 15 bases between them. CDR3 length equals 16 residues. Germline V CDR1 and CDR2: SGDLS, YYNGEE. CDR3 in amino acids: CASSSGFRQSYNEQFF. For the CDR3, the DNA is TGTGCCAGCAGCTCAGGATTCCGACAATCCTACAATGAGCAGTTCTTC.

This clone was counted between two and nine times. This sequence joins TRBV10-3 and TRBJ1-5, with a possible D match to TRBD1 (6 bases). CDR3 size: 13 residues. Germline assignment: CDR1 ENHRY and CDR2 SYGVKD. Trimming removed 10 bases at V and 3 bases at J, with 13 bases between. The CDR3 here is CATSGDANQPQHF. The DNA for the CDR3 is TGTGCCACTTCAGGGGATGCCAATCAGCCCCAGCATTTT.

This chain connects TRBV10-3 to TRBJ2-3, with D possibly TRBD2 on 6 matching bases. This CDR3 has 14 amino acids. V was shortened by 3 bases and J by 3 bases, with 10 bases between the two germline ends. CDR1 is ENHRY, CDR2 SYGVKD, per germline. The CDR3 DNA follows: TGTGCCATCAGTGACGGGAGAGGAACAGATACGCAGTATTTT. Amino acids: CAISDGRGTDTQYF.

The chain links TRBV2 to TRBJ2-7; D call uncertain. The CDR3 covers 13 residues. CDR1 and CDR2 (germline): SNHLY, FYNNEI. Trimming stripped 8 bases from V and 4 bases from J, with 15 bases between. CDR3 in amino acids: CASQPGDLYEQYF. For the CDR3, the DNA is TGTGCCAGCCAGCCCGGTGACCTGTACGAGCAGTACTTC.

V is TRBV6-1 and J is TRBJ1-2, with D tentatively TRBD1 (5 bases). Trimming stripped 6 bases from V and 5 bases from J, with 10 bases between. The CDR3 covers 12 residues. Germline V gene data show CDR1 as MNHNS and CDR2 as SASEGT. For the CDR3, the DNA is TGTGCCAGCAGACAGGAAAATTATGGCTACACCTTC. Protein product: CASRQENYGYTF.

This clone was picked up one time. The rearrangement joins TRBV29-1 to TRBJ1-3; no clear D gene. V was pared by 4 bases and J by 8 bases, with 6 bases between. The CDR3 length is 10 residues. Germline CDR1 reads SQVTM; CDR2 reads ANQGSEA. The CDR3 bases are TGCAGCGTTGGAAAGGACACCATATATTTT. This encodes CSVGKDTIYF.

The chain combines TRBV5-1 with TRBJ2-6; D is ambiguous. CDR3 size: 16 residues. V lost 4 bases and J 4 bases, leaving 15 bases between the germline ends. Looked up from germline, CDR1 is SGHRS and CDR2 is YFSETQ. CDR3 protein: CASSPAGGPGANVLTF. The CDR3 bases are TGCGCCAGCAGCCCTGCCGGTGGGCCCGGGGCCAACGTCCTGACTTTC. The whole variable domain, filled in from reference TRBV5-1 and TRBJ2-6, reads KAGVTQTPRYLIKTRGQQVTLSCSPISGHRSVSWYQQTPGQGLQFLFEYFSETQRNKGNFPGRFSGRQFSNSRSEMNVSTLELGDSALYLCASSPAGGPGANVLTFGAGSRLTVL.

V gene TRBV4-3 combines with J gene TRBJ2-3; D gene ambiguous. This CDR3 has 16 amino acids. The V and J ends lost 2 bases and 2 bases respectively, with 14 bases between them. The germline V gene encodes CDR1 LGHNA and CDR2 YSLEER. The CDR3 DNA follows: TGCGCCAGCAGCCAAAAAATGCCCCCTCACACAGATACGCAGTATTTT. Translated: CASSQKMPPHTDTQYF.

The DNA of the CDR3 is TGTGCCAGCAGTTACGACGGATACGAGCAGTACTTC. It encodes CASSYDGYEQYF. The rearrangement joins TRBV6-5 to TRBJ2-7; D is ambiguous. V was clipped by 2 bases and J by 4 bases, with 6 bases between them. Per the germline V gene, CDR1 is MNHEY and CDR2 is SVGAGI. The CDR3 runs 12 residues.